These 7 T cell receptor beta chains share one sample of origin, sequenced in a study of T cell repertoires in cytomegalovirus infection (dated by TCRdb to 2018 to 2020). Antigens for these TCRs are unknown. The sequencing machine was an Illumina HiSeq 1500. The raw public data were reprocessed by TCRdb itself: fastp quality trimming at Q25, MiXCR clonotype calling, in-frame beta chains only. Here each entry gathers all rows of one CDR3 protein and keeps the most common genes and DNA. This sample lists approximately 990,000 distinct CDR3 sequences; around 32% were detected once. The ten largest account for around 15% of the sample. The treatment or condition tag for this specimen amounts to: in vitro stimulation with specific CMV peptide epitopes to enrich CMV-specific T cells. The material sequenced was cultured CD8+ T cells from PBMCs, taken from culture after CMV antigen stimulation. The receptors here all came from a human donor in good health (CMV status not recorded). Some clones in this sample may be carry-over from other donors' samples.

Only a few counts were recorded for this clonotype. The chain couples TRBV6-1 to TRBJ2-7; 8 nucleotides line up with TRBD2. The J segment lost 1 base and the V segment lost 10 bases, leaving 3 bases of the junction unmatched. The CDR3 is made up of 12 amino acids. CDR1 MNHNS and CDR2 SASEGT come from the germline V gene. DNA of the CDR3: TGTGCCACCACGGGGGGGTCCTACGAGCAGTACGTC. It yields the protein CATTGGSYEQYV.

This clonotype appeared a few times. The rearrangement joins TRBV4-3 to TRBJ2-1; D is unclear. Germline V gene lookup returns CDR1 LGHNA and CDR2 YSLEER. The CDR3 spans 13 residues. The V end lost 1 base, the J end lost 9 bases, and 10 bases lay between the germline ends. The CDR3 DNA reads TGCGCCAGCAGCCAAGTTACACCATCTGAGCAGTTCTTC. This encodes CASSQVTPSEQFF.

The J gene is TRBJ1-2, the V gene TRBV5-1; 12 bases are shared with TRBD1. The CDR3 has 17 amino acids. Germline CDR1 SGHRS, CDR2 YFSETQ. The ends lost 7 bases at V and 2 bases at J; junction bases unmatched: 12. For the CDR3, the DNA is TGCGCCAGCGCCTCCAGCCCGGGACAGGGGGCGAACTATGGCTACACCTTC. It encodes CASASSPGQGANYGYTF.

This clonotype was counted a few times. The chain is built from TRBV15 and TRBJ1-1; D gene unclear. Germline-derived CDR1 and CDR2 are LNHNV and YYDKDF (reference sequence). Trimming pared 1 base from V and 1 base from J, leaving 7 bases between. The CDR3 has 14 residues. CDR3 loop: CATSRVRGNTEAFF. CDR3 DNA sequence: TGTGCCACCAGCAGAGTACGAGGGAACACTGAAGCTTTCTTT.

The chain combines TRBV5-4 with TRBJ2-7; D is possibly TRBD2 (5 bases). CDR1 is SGHNT, CDR2 YYREEE, per germline (reference sequence). The ends were cut back, 0 bases at V and 0 bases at J, with 10 bases in the middle. This CDR3 is built from 15 residues. CDR3 nucleotides: TGTGCCAGCAGCTTGGGGACTCTGAGCTCCTACGAGCAGTACTTC. It specifies CASSLGTLSSYEQYF. Together with reference TRBV5-4 and TRBJ2-7, the CDR3 gives the full variable domain: ETGVTQSPTHLIKTRGQQVTLRCSSQSGHNTVSWYQQALGQGPQFIFQYYREEENGRGNFPPRFSGLQFPNYSSELNVNALELDDSALYLCASSLGTLSSYEQYFGPGTRLTVT.

This clonotype was seen only a few times. The chain carries TRBV15 and TRBJ2-5, with D possibly matching TRBD1 (6 bases). V was clipped by 1 base and J by 2 bases, with 17 bases between them. There are 17 residues in the CDR3. Germline CDR1 LNHNV, CDR2 YYDKDF (reference sequence). The CDR3 sequence is CATSRVGQGLRQETQYF. In DNA form, the CDR3 reads TGTGCCACCAGCAGAGTTGGGCAGGGGCTGAGGCAAGAGACCCAGTACTTC. Full variable domain (outside the CDR3, taken from reference TRBV15 and TRBJ2-5): DAMVIQNPRYQVTQFGKPVTLSCSQTLNHNVMYWYQQKSSQAPKLLFHYYDKDFNNEADTPDNFQSRRPNTSFCFLDIRSPGLGDTAMYLCATSRVGQGLRQETQYFGPGTRLLVL.

This clonotype was seen at least ten times. The CDR3 coding sequence is TGTGCCAGCAGTTATACACTCCCGGGACTAGCGGTCGAGAGCTCCTACAATGAGCAGTTCTTC. The encoded protein is CASSYTLPGLAVESSYNEQFF. This chain links TRBV6-2 or TRBV6-3 with TRBJ2-1; 11 nucleotides align to TRBD2. This CDR3 contains 21 residues. After removal of 3 bases from V and 0 bases from J, the junction contained 16 bases not matched to a gene. In germline, CDR1 is MNHEY, CDR2 SVGEGT.